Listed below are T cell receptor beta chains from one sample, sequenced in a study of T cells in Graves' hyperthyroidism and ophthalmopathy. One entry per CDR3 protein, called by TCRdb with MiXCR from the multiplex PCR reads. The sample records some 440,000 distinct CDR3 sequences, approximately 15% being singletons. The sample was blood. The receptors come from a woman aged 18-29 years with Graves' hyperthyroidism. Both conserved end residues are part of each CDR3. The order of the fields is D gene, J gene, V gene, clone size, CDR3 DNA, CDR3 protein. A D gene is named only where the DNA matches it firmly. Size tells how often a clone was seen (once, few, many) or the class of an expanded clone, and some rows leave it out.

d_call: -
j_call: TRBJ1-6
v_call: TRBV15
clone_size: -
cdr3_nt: TGTGCCACCAGCAGAGATTTCAACCAGGGTTCACCCCTCCACTTT
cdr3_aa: CATSRDFNQGSPLHF

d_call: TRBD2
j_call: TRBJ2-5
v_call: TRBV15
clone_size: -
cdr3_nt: TGTGCCACCAGCAGAAGCGGGACTAGCGGACAAGAGACCCAGTACTTC
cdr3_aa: CATSRSGTSGQETQYF

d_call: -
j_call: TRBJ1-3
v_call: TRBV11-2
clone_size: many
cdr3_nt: TGTGCCAGCAGCTTAGGCTGGCTACCTGGAAACACCATATATTTT
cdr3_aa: CASSLGWLPGNTIYF

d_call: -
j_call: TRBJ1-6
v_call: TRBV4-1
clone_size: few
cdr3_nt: TGCGCCAGCAGCCAAGATCCTCCCGGACAGAACTCACCCCTCCACTTT
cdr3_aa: CASSQDPPGQNSPLHF

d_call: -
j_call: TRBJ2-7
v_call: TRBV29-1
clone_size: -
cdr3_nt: TGCAGCGTTTCACAGGGATCCTACGAGCAGTACTTC
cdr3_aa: CSVSQGSYEQYF

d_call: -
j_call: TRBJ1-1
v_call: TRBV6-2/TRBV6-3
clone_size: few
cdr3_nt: TGTGCCAGCAGCTATCCAGACACTGAAGCTTTCTTT
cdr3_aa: CASSYPDTEAFF

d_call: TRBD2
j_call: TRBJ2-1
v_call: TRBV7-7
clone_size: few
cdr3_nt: TGTGCTAGCAGCCTAACTAGCGTAGGCTACAATGAGCAGTTCTTC
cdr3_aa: CASSLTSVGYNEQFF

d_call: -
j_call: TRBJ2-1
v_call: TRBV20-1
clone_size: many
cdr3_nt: TGCAGTGCTAGAACGAGGACCAACAATGAGCAGTTCTTC
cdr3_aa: CSARTRTNNEQFF

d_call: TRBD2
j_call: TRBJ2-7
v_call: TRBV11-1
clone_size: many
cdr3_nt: TGTGCCAGCACCTCGGGGGGCGAGCAGTACTTC
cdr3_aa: CASTSGGEQYF

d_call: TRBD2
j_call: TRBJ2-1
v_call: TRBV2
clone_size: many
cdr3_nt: TGTGCCAGCAGTGTAACTAGCGGGACTCCCAATGAGCAGTTCTTC
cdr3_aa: CASSVTSGTPNEQFF